Sequencing of this T cell receptor beta chain was carried out in a study of PD-1 blockade in classical Hodgkin lymphoma. Time point described: newly diagnosed, previously untreated cHL patient sample. CDR3 length: 13 residues. V was pared by 5 bases and J by 5 bases, with 11 bases between. Germline assignment: CDR1 MGHDK and CDR2 SYGVNS. Findings of the study overall: It was reported that newly diagnosed patients had less baseline TCR diversity than healthy donors.

On this clone itself: No antigen is known for it.

The method was immunoSEQ multiplex PCR; TCRdb's version includes in-frame clones alone and lacks a portion of them. Among fewer than 20,000 clones listed, about nine tenths were seen once. The V call is TRBV25-1, the J call TRBJ2-3, with unresolved D. Specimen: peripheral blood mononuclear cells (PBMCs). This sequence originates from a human donor with classical Hodgkin lymphoma. The CDR3 region has the DNA TGTGCCAGCAGTCCGGTCGAGAGAGATACGCAGTATTTT. This codes for CASSPVERDTQYF. The full variable domain, rest sourced from reference TRBV25-1 and TRBJ2-3, is EADIYQTPRYLVIGTGKKITLECSQTMGHDKMYWYQQDPGMELHLIHYSYGVNSTEKGDLSSESTVSRIRTEHFPLTLESARPSHTSQYLCASSPVERDTQYFGPGTRLTVL.